A single T cell receptor (beta chain) is shown here with its context. As for time point: newly diagnosed, previously untreated cHL patient sample. Untreated, newly diagnosed classical Hodgkin lymphoma PBMCs served for comparison. The sample belongs to a study of PD-1 blockade in classical Hodgkin lymphoma. Assay used: immunoSEQ multiplex PCR; TCRdb lists only in-frame clones, some missing. The sample holds about 25,000 clones, nearly 95% seen once. CDR1 and CDR2 (germline): SGHAT, FQNNGV. The CDR3 length is 18 residues. V shed 3 bases, J shed 7 bases, and the junction held 15 bases outside the gene matches.

The TCR was taken from a human donor with classical Hodgkin lymphoma. The sample was peripheral blood mononuclear cells (PBMCs). This chain links TRBV11-2 with TRBJ1-4, with 9 positions matching TRBD1. The CDR3 loop reads CASSFPGQGGTGSEKLFF. The CDR3 DNA is TGTGCCAGCAGCTTTCCGGGACAGGGAGGTACCGGGAGTGAAAAACTGTTTTTT.